This TCR beta chain was sequenced during a study of blood T cell repertoires in COVID-19. Study at large: Whether acute or convalescent, the COVID-19 samples came from the United States, Italy and Spain. T cells, B-cell-depleted T cells, or PBMCs supplied cDNA or gDNA.

As handled by the study authors: Scientists estimated how many nucleated cells there were by amplifying reference gene primers. Produced via immunoSEQ multiplex PCR; TCRdb's table is partial and in-frame only. For V, J and clone size, that table is used; D and trimming come from the DNA. The sample has about 45,000 clones; over 75% are singletons. Per germline, CDR1 MDHEN and CDR2 SYDVKM. With 1 base clipped from V and 7 bases from J, the junction kept 9 bases outside the gene matches. The CDR3 is 16 amino acids. The clonotype originates from a human donor in a cohort sampled during active COVID-19. The chain joins TRBV28 to TRBJ1-4, with 7 bases fitting TRBD1. The sequenced sample consisted of peripheral blood. DNA for the CDR3: TGTGCCAGCAGTTTATACCCTTGGAGGGGGCCTGAAAAACTGTTTTTT. Protein sequence: CASSLYPWRGPEKLFF.